The rows below give T cell receptor beta chains drawn from one sample of a study of blood T cell repertoires in COVID-19. The table came from immunoSEQ multiplex PCR; TCRdb's copy has only in-frame clones and leaves some out. Of some 28,000 clones listed, roughly nine tenths are singletons. The specimen was peripheral blood. The receptor source for this set is a man aged 55-75 years with acute or convalescent COVID-19. CDR3s include the opening cysteine and the closing phenylalanine or tryptophan. Fields, in order: D gene, clone size, V gene, J gene, CDR3 protein, CDR3 DNA. The D gene is left open where the match is weak. The size field is filled for only some rows; it gives once, few, many or a size class.

>TRBD1|once|TRBV6-6|TRBJ2-7
CASSYSTGGGEQYF
TGTGCCAGCAGTTACTCGACAGGGGGGGGCGAGCAGTACTTC
>NA|NA|TRBV27|TRBJ1-2
CASSLGGGPGYGYTF
TGTGCCAGCAGTTTAGGCGGGGGGCCGGGGTATGGCTACACCTTC
>NA|once|TRBV20-1|TRBJ2-7
CSASRTTNYEQYF
TGCAGTGCTAGTCGCACTACCAACTACGAGCAGTACTTC
>NA|NA|TRBV24-1|TRBJ1-1
CATSEGGRTEAFF
TGTGCCACCAGTGAAGGAGGACGGACTGAAGCTTTCTTT
>TRBD2|NA|TRBV28|TRBJ2-1
CANGASGGNEQFF
TGTGCGAACGGGGCTAGCGGGGGGAATGAGCAGTTCTTC
>NA|NA|TRBV29-1|TRBJ1-2
CSVVANYGYTF
TGCAGCGTGGTAGCTAACTATGGCTACACCTTC
>NA|few|TRBV19|TRBJ1-3
CASRSSGNTIYF
TGTGCCAGTCGGAGCTCTGGAAACACCATATATTTT
>NA|once|TRBV7-9|TRBJ1-4
CASSSPGGTGNEKLFF
TGTGCCAGCAGCTCCCCCGGGGGAACGGGTAATGAAAAACTGTTTTTT
>NA|NA|TRBV25-1|TRBJ1-1
CASSEGLNTEAFF
TGTGCCAGCAGTGAGGGACTAAACACTGAAGCTTTCTTT
>NA|NA|TRBV28|TRBJ2-1
CASRETGFEQFF
TGTGCCAGCAGGGAAACAGGGTTCGAGCAGTTCTTC
>TRBD1|NA|TRBV19|TRBJ1-1
CASSTGTGNTEAFF
TGTGCCAGTAGTACCGGGACAGGGAACACTGAAGCTTTCTTT
>TRBD2|NA|TRBV10-3|TRBJ2-2
CAISDRLAGGDTGELFF
TGTGCCATCAGTGACAGACTAGCGGGAGGAGATACCGGGGAGCTGTTTTTT
>NA|few|TRBV6-5|TRBJ1-2
CAGANNRKTEYGYTF
TGTGCCGGCGCGAATAACAGGAAAACGGAGTATGGCTACACCTTC
>TRBD1|NA|TRBV6-4|TRBJ2-3
CASTEKDRGGTDTQYF
TGTGCCAGCACCGAAAAGGACAGGGGGGGTACAGATACGCAGTATTTT
>TRBD1|NA|TRBV28|TRBJ1-5
CASSLPDRVVQPQHF
TGTGCCAGCAGTTTACCCGACAGGGTAGTTCAGCCCCAGCATTTT
>NA|NA|TRBV5-4|TRBJ1-2
CASSLWSVSSHGYTF
TGTGCCAGCAGCTTGTGGTCGGTTTCCTCACATGGCTACACCTTC
>TRBD1|NA|TRBV6-5|TRBJ1-2
CASSLQGGTADGYTF
TGTGCCAGCAGTCTACAGGGGGGAACTGCTGATGGCTACACCTTC
>TRBD2|NA|TRBV7-9|TRBJ2-5
CASSDGLAGYQETQYF
TGTGCCAGCAGCGACGGACTAGCGGGGTACCAAGAGACCCAGTACTTC
>NA|NA|TRBV6-1|TRBJ1-6
CASSEYRGESPLHF
TGTGCCAGCAGTGAGTACCGGGGGGAATCACCCCTCCACTTT
>NA|NA|TRBV27|TRBJ1-3
CASRPSGGHSGNTIYF
TGTGCCAGCAGACCTTCGGGGGGCCACTCTGGAAACACCATATATTTT
>TRBD2|NA|TRBV7-9|TRBJ2-3
CASSLGLAGAMADTQYF
TGTGCCAGCAGCTTAGGTCTAGCGGGGGCGATGGCAGATACGCAGTATTTT
>NA|NA|TRBV4-2|TRBJ1-5
CASSQDRRDQPQHF
TGTGCCAGCAGCCAAGATCGCCGAGATCAGCCCCAGCATTTT
>TRBD1|NA|TRBV18|TRBJ1-1
CASSPTGGDTEAFF
TGTGCCAGCTCACCGACAGGGGGGGACACTGAAGCTTTCTTT
>TRBD2|NA|TRBV18|TRBJ2-5
CASSPLDFSGSNQETQYF
TGTGCCAGCTCACCCCTCGATTTTAGCGGGAGTAACCAAGAGACCCAGTACTTC
>NA|NA|TRBV9|TRBJ2-1
CASSVGGGPYNEQFF
TGTGCCAGCAGCGTAGGGGGGGGCCCCTACAATGAGCAGTTCTTC
>NA|NA|TRBV9|TRBJ1-3
CASSVGSSGNTIYF
TGTGCCAGCAGCGTAGGGAGCTCTGGAAACACCATATATTTT
>NA|NA|TRBV5-6|TRBJ2-7
CASNQVFGGSSYEQYF
TGTGCCAGCAACCAGGTGTTCGGGGGAAGCTCCTACGAGCAGTACTTC
>TRBD1|NA|TRBV7-2|TRBJ1-1
CASSPGTVEAFF
TGTGCCAGCAGCCCCGGGACAGTCGAAGCTTTCTTT
>NA|NA|TRBV14|TRBJ2-7
CASSQGKHYEQYF
TGTGCCAGCAGCCAAGGAAAGCACTACGAGCAGTACTTC
>TRBD2|NA|TRBV5-1|TRBJ2-1
CASRLAGSSYNEQFF
TGCGCCAGTAGACTAGCGGGTTCCTCCTACAATGAGCAGTTCTTC
>NA|NA|TRBV6-2/TRBV6-3|TRBJ1-2
CASSSPRQSYGYTF
TGTGCCAGCAGTAGCCCCCGACAGAGCTATGGCTACACCTTC
>NA|NA|TRBV3-1/TRBV3-2|TRBJ1-1
CASSQDRYEAFF
TGTGCCAGCAGCCAAGACAGATATGAAGCTTTCTTT
>TRBD1|once|TRBV6-4|TRBJ1-1
CASRQQGARDTEAFF
TGTGCCAGCAGGCAACAGGGGGCTAGGGACACTGAAGCTTTCTTT